Listed here are 17 T cell receptor beta chains from one sample, sequenced in a study of T cell repertoires in cytomegalovirus infection. TCRdb redid the calling of the reads with MiXCR, one entry per CDR3 protein. Found here are fewer than 1,000,000 distinct CDR3 sequences, around a third of them singletons; the top ten hold over 12%. The antigens of these receptors remain unknown. The sequences come from cultured CD8+ T cells from PBMCs, collected from culture after CMV antigen stimulation. The receptors stem from a human donor in good health (CMV status not recorded). Some clones in this sample may be carry-over from other donors' samples.

As for this clonotype: A much bigger clone sits one base away, suggesting this may be a read error. The chain uses TRBV7-2 and TRBJ2-7, with D possibly being TRBD1 (5 bases). The germline V gene encodes CDR1 SGHTA and CDR2 FQGNSA. The CDR3 extends over 13 amino acids. CDR3 region: CVSSLESGYEQYF. CDR3 in DNA: TGTGTCAGCAGCTTAGAATCAGGGTACGAGCAGTACTTC. The whole variable domain, filled in from reference TRBV7-2 and TRBJ2-7, reads GAGVSQSPSNKVTEKGKDVELRCDPISGHTALYWYRQSLGQGLEFLIYFQGNSAPDKSGLPSDRFSAERTGGSVSTLTIQRTQQEDSAVYLCVSSLESGYEQYFGPGTRLTVT.

This chain joins TRBV2 and TRBJ2-7, with 8 bases that match TRBD2. Germline V CDR1 and CDR2: SNHLY, FYNNEI. The CDR3 runs 14 residues. With 6 bases clipped from V and 3 bases from J, the junction kept 7 bases outside the gene matches. CDR3 DNA sequence: TGTGCCAGCAGCGGACTAGCAATCATCTACGAGCAGTACTTC. The encoded protein is CASSGLAIIYEQYF. Full variable domain (remainder filled in from reference TRBV2 and TRBJ2-7): EPEVTQTPSHQVTQMGQEVILRCVPISNHLYFYWYRQILGQKVEFLVSFYNNEISEKSEIFDDQFSVERPDGSNFTLKIRSTKLEDSAMYFCASSGLAIIYEQYFGPGTRLTVT.

Comments on this clonotype: This could be a read error, since a much larger clone is one nucleotide away. The chain couples TRBV6-6 to TRBJ2-5, with TRBD2 as a possible D gene (6 bases). The V and J ends lost 2 bases and 10 bases respectively, with 8 bases between them. The CDR3 consists of 11 residues. Germline CDR1 is MNHNY and CDR2 is SVGAGI (reference sequence). The CDR3 reads CASSYGEVQYF. CDR3 coding DNA: TGTGCCAGCAGTTACGGGGAGGTCCAGTACTTC.

This clonotype was seen a handful of times. The V call is TRBV11-3, the J call TRBJ1-1; 8 bases are shared with TRBD1. Trimming took 5 bases from V and 4 from J; bases not matched to a gene: 6. Germline CDR1 reads SGHNT; CDR2 reads YENEEA. This CDR3 is 14 amino acids long. CDR3 DNA sequence: TGTGCCAGCAGCCCAGGGGGCTGGTTCACTGAAGCTTTCTTT. This sequence encodes CASSPGGWFTEAFF.

This clonotype was found a few times. The chain uses TRBV27 and TRBJ2-7; either TRBD1 or TRBD2 may supply D (6 bases each). Germline V CDR1 and CDR2: MNHEY, SMNVEV (reference sequence). V lost 7 bases and J lost 6, with 13 bases in between. This CDR3 comprises 12 residues. The CDR3 sequence: CASISGAGEQYF. The CDR3, as DNA: TGTGCCAGCATCTCGGGGGCTGGCGAGCAGTACTTC.

The J gene is TRBJ2-7, the V gene TRBV28; TRBD2 is a possible D gene (6 bases). CDR1 is MDHEN and CDR2 is SYDVKM in the germline V gene. This CDR3 region has 14 residues. The V and J ends lost 4 bases and 0 bases respectively, with 10 bases between them. CDR3 sequence (DNA): TGTGCCAGCAGTTCGGCGGGGAGCTCCTACGAGCAGTACGTC. Its translation is CASSSAGSSYEQYV.

CDR3 residues: CASSHPGWNSPLHF. The CDR3, as DNA: TGTGCCAGCAGCCACCCGGGATGGAATTCACCCCTCCACTTT. The chain is built from TRBV14 and TRBJ1-6; D unclear. Germline CDR1 SGHDN, CDR2 FVKESK. There are 14 residues in the CDR3. The V end was cut by 3 bases, the J end by 7 bases, with 10 bases between.

This clonotype was recorded a few times. V is TRBV7-3 and J is TRBJ2-5; possible D gene TRBD1, 5 bases. The V gene lost 3 bases and the J gene lost 2 bases, with 13 bases spanning the gap. The CDR3 totals 15 residues. From germline, CDR1 is SGHTA and CDR2 FQGTGA. The CDR3, as DNA: TGTGCCAGCAGCTTGGGGCCAGGGTCGCAAGAGACCCAGTACTTC. This sequence encodes CASSLGPGSQETQYF.

This chain joins TRBV7-4 and TRBJ1-2; tentative D call: TRBD1 (6 bases). The CDR3 covers 16 residues. Trimming pared 7 bases from V and 3 bases from J, leaving 21 bases between. Germline V gene sequence: CDR1 SGHVT, CDR2 SQSDAQ. CDR3 protein: CASTPYTAGVDYGYTF. The DNA for the CDR3 is TGTGCCAGCACCCCTTACACGGCAGGGGTGGACTATGGCTACACCTTC.

The chain links TRBV28 to TRBJ2-3, with TRBD2 identical over 13 bases. This CDR3 region has 16 residues. Losses at the gene ends were 6 bases for V and 4 bases for J; bases not matched to a gene: 7. The germline CDR1 and CDR2 sequences are MDHEN and SYDVKM. For the CDR3, the DNA is TGTGCCAGCAGCACCAGACTAGCGGGGGGCCCAGATACGCAGTATTTT. This codes for CASSTRLAGGPDTQYF. The full variable domain, completed using reference TRBV28 and TRBJ2-3, is DVKVTQSSRYLVKRTGEKVFLECVQDMDHENMFWYRQDPGLGLRLIYFSYDVKMKEKGDIPEGYSVSREKKERFSLILESASTNQTSMYLCASSTRLAGGPDTQYFGPGTRLTVL.

This clonotype was counted a few times. The chain joins TRBV7-8 to TRBJ1-2, with no clear D. V lost 0 bases, J lost 7 bases, and 15 bases lay in between. This CDR3 is 15 amino acids long. Germline V gene sequence: CDR1 SGHVS, CDR2 FQNEAQ. For the CDR3, the DNA is TGTGCCAGCAGCTTAGCTCTAAAGGGAGGACGTGGCTACACCTTC. It specifies CASSLALKGGRGYTF.

The sample holds many counts of this clonotype. The genes are TRBV7-8 and TRBJ2-5; a possible D gene is TRBD2 (5 bases). V was cut by 2 bases and J by 5 bases, with 9 bases left in between. This CDR3 comprises 13 residues. Germline-derived CDR1 and CDR2 are SGHVS and FQNEAQ. The CDR3 loop is CASSLTWEETQYF. The CDR3 nucleotides are TGTGCCAGCAGCTTAACCTGGGAGGAGACCCAGTACTTC.

As for this clonotype: A much larger clone lies one base from this, so it may be a read error. The rearrangement links TRBV7-2 to TRBJ1-1, with TRBD1 matching 8 bases. V lost 5 bases to trimming and J lost 6 bases; unmatched junction nucleotides: 8. This CDR3 is 14 amino acids long. Germline V gives CDR1 SGHTA, CDR2 FQGNSA. The CDR3 protein is CASSRDRIKSEAFF. The CDR3 DNA is TGTGCCAGCAGCCGGGACAGGATTAAGTCTGAAGCTTTCTTT.

This chain uses TRBV6-2 or TRBV6-3 with TRBJ1-2, with 9 nucleotides matching TRBD1. This CDR3 region has 18 residues. From germline, CDR1 is MNHEY and CDR2 SVGEGT. V lost 5 bases and J lost 5; bases outside the gene matches: 18. DNA of the CDR3: TGTGCCAGCAGTCGCGCATCCGGGACAGGGAAACTTTTGTATGGCTACACCTTC. It is translated as CASSRASGTGKLLYGYTF.

The chain employs TRBV6-8 and TRBJ2-1, with D perhaps matching TRBD1 or TRBD2 (6 bases each). The CDR3 runs to 15 residues. Trimming stripped 0 bases from V and 7 bases from J, with 13 bases between. Germline CDR1 and CDR2: MNHGY and SAAAGT. The CDR3 coding sequence is TGTGCCAGCAGTTACTCGTCGAGAGGGGGGAATGAGCAGTTCTTC. It is translated as CASSYSSRGGNEQFF.

In nucleotides, the CDR3 is TGTGCCAGCAGCCGAGATCGGGCAGGGGTTATCTATGGCTACACCTTC. Its translation: CASSRDRAGVIYGYTF. V usage is TRBV14 and J usage is TRBJ1-2; perhaps TRBD1 as D (6 bases). The V end was cut by 4 bases, the J end by 4 bases, with 19 bases between. The CDR3 sequence is 16 residues long. Germline assignment: CDR1 SGHDN and CDR2 FVKESK.

The rearrangement joins TRBV12-3 or TRBV12-4 to TRBJ1-5, with unresolved D. Trimming stripped 6 bases from V and 6 bases from J, with 21 bases between. This CDR3 comprises 16 residues. This chain's CDR3 is CASSPGGRRSGQPQHF. The CDR3, as DNA: TGTGCCAGCAGCCCCGGTGGGAGGCGATCGGGTCAGCCCCAGCATTTT.